This T cell receptor beta chain derives from a study of blood T cells in healthy people across ages. Overall study results and limits: Donors of long life had a larger count of naive CD4+ cells and greater diversity than aged donors.

Points on this clonotype: Its antigen is as yet unknown.

V gave up 4 bases and J gave up 0 bases; unmatched junction bases: 5. Germline values: CDR1 SGHTA, CDR2 FQGNSA. The CDR3 is 16 residues long. For the second PCR, which ran for roughly 6 to 11 cycles, a sample-barcoded 5' primer and a J-beta primer mix were used. Each CDR3 protein is one row after TCRdb ran MiXCR on the 5' RACE reads. The sample contains 450,000 to 700,000 distinct CDR3 sequences, about 25% of which appear only once. No fewer than 7 million PBMCs went into each sample. The specimen was blood. The chain has TRBV7-2 and TRBJ2-3; 9 bases line up with TRBD2. The receptor was derived from a woman in her seventies in good health. The CDR3: CASSSKRGVSTDTQYF. In DNA form, the CDR3 reads TGTGCCAGCAGCTCTAAGCGGGGGGTTAGCACAGATACGCAGTATTTT. Filled out from reference TRBV7-2 and TRBJ2-3, the complete variable domain reads GAGVSQSPSNKVTEKGKDVELRCDPISGHTALYWYRQSLGQGLEFLIYFQGNSAPDKSGLPSDRFSAERTGGSVSTLTIQRTQQEDSAVYLCASSSKRGVSTDTQYFGPGTRLTVL.